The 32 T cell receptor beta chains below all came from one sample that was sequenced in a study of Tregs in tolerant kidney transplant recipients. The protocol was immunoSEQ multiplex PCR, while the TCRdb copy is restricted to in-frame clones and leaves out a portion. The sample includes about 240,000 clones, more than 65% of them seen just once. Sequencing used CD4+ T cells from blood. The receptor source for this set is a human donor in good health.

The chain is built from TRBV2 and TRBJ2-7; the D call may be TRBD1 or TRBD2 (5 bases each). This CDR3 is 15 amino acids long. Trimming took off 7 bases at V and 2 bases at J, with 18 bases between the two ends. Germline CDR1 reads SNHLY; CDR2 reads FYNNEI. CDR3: CASNSNRGRTYEQYF. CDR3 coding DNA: TGTGCCAGCAACTCGAATCGGGGACGCACCTACGAGCAGTACTTC.

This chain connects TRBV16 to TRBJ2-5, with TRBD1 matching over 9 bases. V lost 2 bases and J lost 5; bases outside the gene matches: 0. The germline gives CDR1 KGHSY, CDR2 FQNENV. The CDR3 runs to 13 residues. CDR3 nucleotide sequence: TGTGCCAGCAGCCAAGGACAGGGGGAGACCCAGTACTTC. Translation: CASSQGQGETQYF.

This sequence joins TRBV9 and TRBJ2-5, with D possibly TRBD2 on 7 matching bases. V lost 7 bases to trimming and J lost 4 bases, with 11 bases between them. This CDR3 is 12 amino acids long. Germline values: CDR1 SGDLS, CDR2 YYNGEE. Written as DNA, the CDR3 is TGTGCCAGCCCCGGGGGGCTAGAGACCCAGTACTTC. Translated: CASPGGLETQYF.

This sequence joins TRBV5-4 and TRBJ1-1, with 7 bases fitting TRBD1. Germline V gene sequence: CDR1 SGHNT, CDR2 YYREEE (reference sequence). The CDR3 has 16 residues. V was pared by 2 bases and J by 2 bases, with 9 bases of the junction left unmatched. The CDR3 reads CASSFRSRQGNTEAFF. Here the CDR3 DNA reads TGTGCCAGCAGCTTCCGATCCCGACAGGGAAACACTGAAGCTTTCTTT. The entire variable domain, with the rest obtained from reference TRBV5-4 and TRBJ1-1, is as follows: ETGVTQSPTHLIKTRGQQVTLRCSSQSGHNTVSWYQQALGQGPQFIFQYYREEENGRGNFPPRFSGLQFPNYSSELNVNALELDDSALYLCASSFRSRQGNTEAFFGQGTRLTVV.

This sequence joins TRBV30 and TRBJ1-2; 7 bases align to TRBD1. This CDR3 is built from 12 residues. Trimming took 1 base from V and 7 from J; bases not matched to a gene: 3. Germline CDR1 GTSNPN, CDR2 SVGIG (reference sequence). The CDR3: CAWSAGGSGYTF. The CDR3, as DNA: TGTGCCTGGAGTGCAGGGGGGTCTGGCTACACCTTC.

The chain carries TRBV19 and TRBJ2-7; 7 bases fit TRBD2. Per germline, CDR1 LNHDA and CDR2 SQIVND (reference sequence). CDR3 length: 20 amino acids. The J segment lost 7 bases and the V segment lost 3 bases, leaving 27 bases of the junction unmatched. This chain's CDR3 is CASSIPSGAGTSERAFEQYF. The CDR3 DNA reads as TGTGCCAGTAGTATCCCCTCCGGGGCAGGTACTAGCGAGAGAGCTTTTGAGCAGTACTTC. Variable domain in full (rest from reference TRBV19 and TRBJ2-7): DGGITQSPKYLFRKEGQNVTLSCEQNLNHDAMYWYRQDPGQGLRLIYYSQIVNDFQKGDIAEGYSVSREKKESFPLTVTSAQKNPTAFYLCASSIPSGAGTSERAFEQYFGPGTRLTVT.

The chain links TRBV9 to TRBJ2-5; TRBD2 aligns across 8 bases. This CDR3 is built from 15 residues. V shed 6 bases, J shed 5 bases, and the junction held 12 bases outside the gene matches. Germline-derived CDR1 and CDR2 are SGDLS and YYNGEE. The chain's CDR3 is CASTRAGEGGETQYF. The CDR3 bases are TGTGCCAGCACCCGAGCGGGAGAGGGAGGGGAGACCCAGTACTTC.

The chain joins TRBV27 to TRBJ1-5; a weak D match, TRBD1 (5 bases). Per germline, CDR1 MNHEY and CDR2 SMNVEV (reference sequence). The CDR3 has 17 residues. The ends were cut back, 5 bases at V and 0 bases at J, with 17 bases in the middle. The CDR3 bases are TGTGCCAGCAGTCCCGGGGGGTGGGAAAATAGCAATCAGCCCCAGCATTTT. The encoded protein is CASSPGGWENSNQPQHF.

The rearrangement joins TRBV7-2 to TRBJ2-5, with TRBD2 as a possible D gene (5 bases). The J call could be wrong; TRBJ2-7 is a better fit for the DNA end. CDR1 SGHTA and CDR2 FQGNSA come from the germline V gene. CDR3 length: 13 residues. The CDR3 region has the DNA TGTGCCAGCAGCCTTTTTCGGGGTGGCGAGCAGTACTTC. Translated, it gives CASSLFRGGEQYF.

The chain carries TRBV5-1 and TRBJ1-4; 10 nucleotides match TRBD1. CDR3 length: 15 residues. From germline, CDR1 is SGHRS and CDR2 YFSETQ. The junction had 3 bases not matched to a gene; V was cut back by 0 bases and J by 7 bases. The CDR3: CASSLVGQGGEKLFF. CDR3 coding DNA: TGCGCCAGCAGCTTGGTTGGACAGGGGGGTGAAAAACTGTTTTTT.

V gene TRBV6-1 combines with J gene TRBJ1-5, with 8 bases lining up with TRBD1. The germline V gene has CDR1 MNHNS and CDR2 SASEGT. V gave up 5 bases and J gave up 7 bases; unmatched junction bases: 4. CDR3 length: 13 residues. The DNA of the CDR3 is TGTGCCAGCAGTTTTGACAGGGGCCAGCCCCAGCATTTT. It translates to CASSFDRGQPQHF.

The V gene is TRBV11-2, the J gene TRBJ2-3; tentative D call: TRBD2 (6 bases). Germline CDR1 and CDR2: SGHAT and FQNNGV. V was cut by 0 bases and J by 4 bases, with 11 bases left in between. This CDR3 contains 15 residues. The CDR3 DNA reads TGTGCCAGCAGCTTAGACGGGGGAGGCCCAGATACGCAGTATTTT. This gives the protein CASSLDGGGPDTQYF.

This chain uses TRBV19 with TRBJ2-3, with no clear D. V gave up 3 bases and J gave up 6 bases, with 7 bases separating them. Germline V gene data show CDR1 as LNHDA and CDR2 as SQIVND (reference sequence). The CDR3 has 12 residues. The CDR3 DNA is TGTGCCAGTAGTATCCAATGGGATACGCAGTATTTT. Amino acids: CASSIQWDTQYF. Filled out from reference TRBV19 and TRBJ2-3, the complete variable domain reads DGGITQSPKYLFRKEGQNVTLSCEQNLNHDAMYWYRQDPGQGLRLIYYSQIVNDFQKGDIAEGYSVSREKKESFPLTVTSAQKNPTAFYLCASSIQWDTQYFGPGTRLTVL.

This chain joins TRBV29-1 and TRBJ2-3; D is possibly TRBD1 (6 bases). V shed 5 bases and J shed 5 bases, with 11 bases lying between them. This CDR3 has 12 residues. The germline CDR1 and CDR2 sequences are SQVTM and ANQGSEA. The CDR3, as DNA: TGCAGCGTTCAGAAGGGGGTAGATACGCAGTATTTT. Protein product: CSVQKGVDTQYF.

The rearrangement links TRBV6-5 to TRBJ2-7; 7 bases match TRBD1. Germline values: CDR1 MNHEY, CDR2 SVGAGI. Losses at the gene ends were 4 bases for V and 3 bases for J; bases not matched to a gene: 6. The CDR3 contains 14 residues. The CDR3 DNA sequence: TGTGCCAGCAGTTCGACAGGGACCTTCTACGAGCAGTACTTC. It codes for CASSSTGTFYEQYF.

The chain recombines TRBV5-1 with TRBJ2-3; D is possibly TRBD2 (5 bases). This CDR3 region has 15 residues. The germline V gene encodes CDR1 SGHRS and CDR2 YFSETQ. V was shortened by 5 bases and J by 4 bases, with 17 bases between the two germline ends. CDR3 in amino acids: CASSSSRSPADTQYF. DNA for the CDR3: TGCGCCAGCAGTTCTAGCCGGTCCCCAGCAGATACGCAGTATTTT.

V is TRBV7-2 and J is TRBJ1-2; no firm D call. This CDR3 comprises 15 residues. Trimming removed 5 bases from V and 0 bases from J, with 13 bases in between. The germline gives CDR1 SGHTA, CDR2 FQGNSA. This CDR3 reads CASSRIYSSNYGYTF. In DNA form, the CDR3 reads TGTGCCAGCAGCCGAATCTATTCGTCTAACTATGGCTACACCTTC.

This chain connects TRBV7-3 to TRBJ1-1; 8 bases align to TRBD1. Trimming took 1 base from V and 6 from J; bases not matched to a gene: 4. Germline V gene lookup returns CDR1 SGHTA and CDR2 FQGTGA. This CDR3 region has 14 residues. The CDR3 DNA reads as TGTGCCAGCAGCTTAAGGGGACAGGCCGCTGAAGCTTTCTTT. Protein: CASSLRGQAAEAFF.

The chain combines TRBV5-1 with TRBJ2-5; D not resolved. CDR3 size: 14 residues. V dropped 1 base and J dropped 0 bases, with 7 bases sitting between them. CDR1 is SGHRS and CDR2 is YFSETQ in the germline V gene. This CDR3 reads CASSLLANQETQYF. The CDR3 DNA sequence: TGCGCCAGCAGCTTGTTGGCAAACCAAGAGACCCAGTACTTC.

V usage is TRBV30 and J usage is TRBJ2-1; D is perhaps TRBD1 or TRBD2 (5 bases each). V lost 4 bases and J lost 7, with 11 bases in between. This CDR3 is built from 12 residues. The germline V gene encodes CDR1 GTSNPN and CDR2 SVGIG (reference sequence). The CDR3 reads CAWINWGNEQFF. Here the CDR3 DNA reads TGTGCCTGGATTAACTGGGGGAATGAGCAGTTCTTC.

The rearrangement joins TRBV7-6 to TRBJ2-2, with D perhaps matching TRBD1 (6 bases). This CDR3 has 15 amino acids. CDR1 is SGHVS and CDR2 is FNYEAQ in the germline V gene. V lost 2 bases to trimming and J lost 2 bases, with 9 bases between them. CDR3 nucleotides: TGTGCCAGCAGCTTACGGGACACCAACACCGGGGAGCTGTTTTTT. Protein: CASSLRDTNTGELFF.

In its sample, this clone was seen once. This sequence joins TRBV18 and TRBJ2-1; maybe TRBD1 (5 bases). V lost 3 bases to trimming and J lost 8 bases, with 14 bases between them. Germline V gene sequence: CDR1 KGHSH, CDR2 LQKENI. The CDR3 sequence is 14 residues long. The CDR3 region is CASSPETVLHEQFF. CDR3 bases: TGTGCCAGCTCACCCGAGACAGTACTTCATGAGCAGTTCTTC.

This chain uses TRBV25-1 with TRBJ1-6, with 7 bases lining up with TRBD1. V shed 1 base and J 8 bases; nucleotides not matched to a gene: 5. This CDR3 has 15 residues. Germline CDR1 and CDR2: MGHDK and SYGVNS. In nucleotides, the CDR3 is TGTGCCAGCAGTGAATTTAAGGGGGCGCATTCACCCCTCCACTTT. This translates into CASSEFKGAHSPLHF.

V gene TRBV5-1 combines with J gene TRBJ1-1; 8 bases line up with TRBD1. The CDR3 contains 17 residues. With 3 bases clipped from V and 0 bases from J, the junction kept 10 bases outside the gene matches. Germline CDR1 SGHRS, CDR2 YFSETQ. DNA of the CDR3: TGCGCCAGCAGCTACACCGGGACAGGCTTATTGAACACTGAAGCTTTCTTT. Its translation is CASSYTGTGLLNTEAFF.

CDR3 residues: CATATGEEHNEQFF. The CDR3 DNA reads as TGTGCCACCGCAACCGGGGAGGAGCACAATGAGCAGTTCTTC. The chain uses TRBV19 and TRBJ2-1, with TRBD2 as a possible D gene (6 bases). The CDR3 has 14 amino acids. Between the trimmed V and J ends, which lost 10 bases and 5 bases, there was a span of 18 bases. Germline-derived CDR1 and CDR2 are LNHDA and SQIVND (reference sequence).

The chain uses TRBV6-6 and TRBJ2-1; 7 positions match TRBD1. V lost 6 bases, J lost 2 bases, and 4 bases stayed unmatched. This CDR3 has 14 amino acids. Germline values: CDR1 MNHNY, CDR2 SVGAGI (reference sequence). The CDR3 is CASRRQGTYNEQFF. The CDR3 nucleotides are TGTGCCAGCAGAAGACAGGGCACCTACAATGAGCAGTTCTTC.

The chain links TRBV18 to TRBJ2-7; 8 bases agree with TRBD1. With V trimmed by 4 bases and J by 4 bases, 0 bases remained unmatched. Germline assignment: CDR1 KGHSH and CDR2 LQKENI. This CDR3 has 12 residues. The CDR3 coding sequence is TGTGCCAGCTCACGACAGGGGTACGAGCAGTACTTC. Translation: CASSRQGYEQYF.

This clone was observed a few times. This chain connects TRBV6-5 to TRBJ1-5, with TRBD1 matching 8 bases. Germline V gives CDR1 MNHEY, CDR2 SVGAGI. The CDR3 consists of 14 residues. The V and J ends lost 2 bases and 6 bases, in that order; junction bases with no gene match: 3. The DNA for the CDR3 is TGTGCCAGCAGTTACGACAGGGGAAGTCAGCCCCAGCATTTT. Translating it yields CASSYDRGSQPQHF.

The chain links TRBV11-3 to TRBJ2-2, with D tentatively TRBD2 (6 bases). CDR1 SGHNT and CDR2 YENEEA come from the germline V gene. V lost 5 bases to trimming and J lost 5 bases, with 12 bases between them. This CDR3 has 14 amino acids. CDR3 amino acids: CASSAYRGTGELFF. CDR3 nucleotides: TGTGCCAGCAGCGCCTACCGGGGGACCGGGGAGCTGTTTTTT.

CDR3 region: CASSLGTSGSHWYF. CDR3 coding DNA: TGTGCCAGCAGCTTAGGGACTAGCGGGTCCCATTGGTATTTT. The V call is TRBV7-3, the J call TRBJ2-3, with 12 bases that match TRBD2. This CDR3 contains 14 residues. V lost 2 bases and J lost 14; bases outside the gene matches: 8. Germline lookup yields CDR1 SGHTA and CDR2 FQGTGA.

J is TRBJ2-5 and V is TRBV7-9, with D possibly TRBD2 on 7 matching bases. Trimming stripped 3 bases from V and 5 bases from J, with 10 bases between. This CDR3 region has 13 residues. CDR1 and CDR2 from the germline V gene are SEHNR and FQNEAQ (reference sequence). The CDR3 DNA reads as TGTGCCAGCAGCTTCGGGGGGCCGGAGACCCAGTACTTC. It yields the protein CASSFGGPETQYF.

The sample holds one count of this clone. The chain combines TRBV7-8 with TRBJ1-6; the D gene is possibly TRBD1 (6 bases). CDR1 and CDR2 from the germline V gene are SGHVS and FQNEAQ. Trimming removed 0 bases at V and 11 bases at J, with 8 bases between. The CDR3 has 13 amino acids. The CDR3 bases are TGTGCCAGCAGCTTAGCGGGGACACCACCCCTCCACTTT. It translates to CASSLAGTPPLHF.